The 10 T cell receptor beta chains listed next were all sequenced from one sample in a study of blood T cells in healthy people across ages. Combining a sample-barcoded 5' primer with a J-beta primer mix, a second PCR ran for 7 to 11 cycles. TCRdb processed the 5' RACE reads anew with MiXCR; each CDR3 protein has one entry. The table lists roughly 1.4 million distinct CDR3 sequences, around 55% of them singletons. Sequenced: blood. The source is a young man in good health.

About this clonotype itself: A read error may produce the germline difference seen at one junction end. CDR3 nucleotide sequence: TGTACCAGCACTAAGGGGGTTGGGGGCTACACCTTC. Translating gives CTSTKGVGGYTF. V is TRBV25-1 and J is TRBJ1-2; D might be TRBD1 (6 bases). Germline assignment: CDR1 MGHDK and CDR2 SYGVNS. The CDR3 covers 12 residues.

The chain joins TRBV10-3 to TRBJ2-5; D possibly corresponds to TRBD1 (6 bases). The end of the DNA is better explained by TRBJ2-7, so the J call may be wrong. In germline, CDR1 is ENHRY, CDR2 SYGVKD. The CDR3 consists of 14 residues. CDR3 loop: CAISETDSPYEQYF. CDR3 in DNA: TGTGCCATCAGTGAAACGGACAGCCCCTACGAGCAGTACTTC.

The chain combines TRBV2 with TRBJ2-2; a possible D gene is TRBD1 (5 bases). This CDR3 has 15 residues. V lost 7 bases and J lost 4, with 16 bases in between. Per germline, CDR1 SNHLY and CDR2 FYNNEI. CDR3: CASNQGVDVTGELFF. The CDR3 DNA reads TGTGCCAGCAATCAAGGGGTTGACGTCACCGGGGAGCTGTTTTTT.

The chain joins TRBV7-2 to TRBJ2-1, with D possibly matching TRBD2 (5 bases). Trimming took 5 bases from V and 10 from J, leaving 18 bases between them. The CDR3 length is 14 residues. Germline V gene lookup returns CDR1 SGHTA and CDR2 FQGNSA. The CDR3 region is CASSKEVSEYEQFF. DNA for the CDR3: TGTGCCAGCAGCAAAGAGGTTAGCGAATACGAGCAGTTCTTC.

This clonotype has a handful of counts. This rearrangement joins TRBV4-1 to TRBJ1-2; D call uncertain. From germline, CDR1 is MGHRA and CDR2 YSYEKL. V dropped 0 bases and J dropped 3 bases, with 11 bases sitting between them. CDR3 length equals 15 residues. The CDR3: CASSQEAAAYYGYTF. For the CDR3, the DNA is TGCGCCAGCAGCCAAGAGGCGGCCGCCTACTATGGCTACACCTTC.

In its sample, this clonotype was seen many times. The CDR3 is CSAGTVQETQYF. CDR3 nucleotides: TGCAGTGCTGGGACAGTCCAAGAGACCCAGTACTTC. The V call is TRBV20-1, the J call TRBJ2-5; 7 bases line up with TRBD1. V lost 5 bases to trimming and J lost 1 base; unmatched junction nucleotides: 1. Looked up from germline, CDR1 is DFQATT and CDR2 is SNEGSKA (reference sequence). The CDR3 has 12 residues.

In its sample, this clonotype was seen once. CDR3 in DNA: TGTGCCAGCAGCTTAGCAGGCGGGGGGAGGGCAGAGACCCAGTACTTC. Protein: CASSLAGGGRAETQYF. J is TRBJ2-5 and V is TRBV7-2; 8 bases agree with TRBD2. Germline V gene sequence: CDR1 SGHTA, CDR2 FQGNSA. The length of the CDR3 is 16 residues. V lost 0 bases, J lost 4 bases, and 7 bases stayed unmatched.

This clonotype showed up just a few times. This chain connects TRBV28 to TRBJ1-2, with D perhaps TRBD1 (6 bases). CDR3 size: 13 residues. Trimming removed 5 bases at V and 7 bases at J, with 14 bases between. Germline assignment: CDR1 MDHEN and CDR2 SYDVKM. CDR3 sequence reads: CASSPRGARGYTF. In DNA form, the CDR3 reads TGTGCCAGCAGTCCTAGGGGGGCCCGTGGCTACACCTTC.

For the CDR3, the DNA is TGCGCCAGCAGCCGAGGAGGGGCCTTATCCTACGAGCAGTACTTC. It codes for CASSRGGALSYEQYF. V gene TRBV5-1 combines with J gene TRBJ2-1; maybe TRBD2 (6 bases). The J call could be wrong; TRBJ2-7 is a better fit for the DNA end. The CDR3 is 15 residues long. Germline CDR1 is SGHRS and CDR2 is YFSETQ.

The V call is TRBV4-1, the J call TRBJ2-1; D is uncertain. The better agreement between TRBJ2-7 and the DNA end casts doubt on the J call. This CDR3 has 17 residues. CDR1 and CDR2 (germline): MGHRA, YSYEKL. CDR3 sequence reads: CASSQPKPGAKYNEQYF. CDR3 sequence (DNA): TGCGCCAGCAGCCAACCCAAACCCGGCGCCAAATACAATGAGCAGTACTTC.